This TCR beta chain was documented in a study of patients and donors after allogeneic stem cell transplantation. TCRdb re-called the RT-PCR reads through MiXCR, storing one row per CDR3 protein. The sample contains roughly 880,000 distinct CDR3 sequences, approximately 18% of which appear only once. This clonotype was detected only a few times. Sequencing was carried out using blood, either unsorted or a sorted T cell fraction (not recorded which). The sequence came from a human donor who was either an allogeneic HSCT recipient or a stem cell or donor lymphocyte infusion donor (not recorded which). It is not recorded whose cells these are; they may come from a transplant donor.

The CDR3 DNA reads as TGTGCCAGCAGGTCCTTGTACAATGAGCAGTTCTTC. As protein: CASRSLYNEQFF. The chain recombines TRBV7-9 with TRBJ2-1; no definite D call. The germline V gene encodes CDR1 SEHNR and CDR2 FQNEAQ (reference sequence). This CDR3 contains 12 residues. Trimming cost V 6 bases and J 4 bases, with 7 bases left between them.